The sequence of this T cell receptor (beta chain) was determined in a study of T cell changes during pregnancy in multiple sclerosis. Profiling relied on immunoSEQ multiplex PCR, and the TCRdb table lists in-frame clones only, not all of them. The data contain roughly 64,000 clones, 90% of them seen just once; the ten biggest clones take up 5% to 7.5%. V shed 4 bases, J shed 4 bases, and the junction held 13 bases outside the gene matches. Germline loops: CDR1 SGDLS, CDR2 YYNGEE. The CDR3 is 17 amino acids. V and J are TRBV9 and TRBJ2-1; 8 bases fit TRBD2. The origin of this receptor is a female donor in good health, enrolled as a control in a pregnancy study. Material: peripheral blood, obtained in the third trimester of pregnancy. The CDR3 nucleotides read TGTGCCAGCAGCTATTCCTTGAGTAGCGGGGTTTACAATGAGCAGTTCTTC. It encodes CASSYSLSSGVYNEQFF.